This entry features one TCR beta chain sequence. Using immunoSEQ multiplex PCR, the repertoire was profiled, and TCRdb retains in-frame clones only, with some absent. The sample lists around 190,000 clones; around 87% were seen once. This sample stems from a study of control samples from healthy donors and cancer patients. This CDR3 has 13 amino acids. Trimming shortened V by 1 base and J by 3 bases, and 6 bases separated the two germline ends. The germline V gene encodes CDR1 SGHTA and CDR2 FQGNSA. The sample was blood. The chain joins TRBV7-2 to TRBJ1-2; unclear D gene. This clonotype was obtained from a woman between 45 and 65 years old in good health. Here the CDR3 reads CASSLGQYYGYTF. The CDR3 DNA is TGTGCCAGCAGCTTAGGGCAGTACTATGGCTACACCTTC.